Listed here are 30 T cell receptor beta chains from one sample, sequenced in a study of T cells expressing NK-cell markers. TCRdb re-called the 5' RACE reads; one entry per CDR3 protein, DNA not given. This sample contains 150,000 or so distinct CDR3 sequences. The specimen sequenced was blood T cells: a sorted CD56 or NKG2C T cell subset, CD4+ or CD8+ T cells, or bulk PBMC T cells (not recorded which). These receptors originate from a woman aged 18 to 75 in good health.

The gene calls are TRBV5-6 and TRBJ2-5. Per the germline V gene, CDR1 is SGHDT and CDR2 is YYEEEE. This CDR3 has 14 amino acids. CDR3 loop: CASSLTRPGETQYF.

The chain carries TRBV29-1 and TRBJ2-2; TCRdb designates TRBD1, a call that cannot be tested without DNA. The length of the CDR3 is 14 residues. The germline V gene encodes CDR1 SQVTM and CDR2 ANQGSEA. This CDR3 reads CSVENWARTGELFF.

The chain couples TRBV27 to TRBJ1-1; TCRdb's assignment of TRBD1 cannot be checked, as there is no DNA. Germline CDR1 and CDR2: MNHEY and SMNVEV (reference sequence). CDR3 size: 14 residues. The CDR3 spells CASSLSQGNTEAFF.

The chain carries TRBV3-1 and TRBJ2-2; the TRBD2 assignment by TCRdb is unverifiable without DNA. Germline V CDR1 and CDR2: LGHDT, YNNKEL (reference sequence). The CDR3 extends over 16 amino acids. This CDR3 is CASSHLAGGNTGELFF.

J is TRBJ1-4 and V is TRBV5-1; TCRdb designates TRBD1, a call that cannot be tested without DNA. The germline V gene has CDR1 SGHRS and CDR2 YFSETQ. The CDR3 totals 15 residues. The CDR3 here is CASSSRGATNEKLFF.

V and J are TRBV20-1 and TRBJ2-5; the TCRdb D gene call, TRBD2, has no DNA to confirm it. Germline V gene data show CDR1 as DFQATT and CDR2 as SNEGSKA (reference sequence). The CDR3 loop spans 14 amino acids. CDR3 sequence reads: CSTKSRTSGQTQYF.

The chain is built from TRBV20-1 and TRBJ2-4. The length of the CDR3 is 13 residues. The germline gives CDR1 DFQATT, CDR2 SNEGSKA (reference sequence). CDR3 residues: CSARDSASNIQYF.

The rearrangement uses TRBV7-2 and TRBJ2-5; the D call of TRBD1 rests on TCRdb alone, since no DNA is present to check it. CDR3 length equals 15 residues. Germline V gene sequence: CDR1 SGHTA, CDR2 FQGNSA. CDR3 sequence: CASRRSRGPEETQYF.

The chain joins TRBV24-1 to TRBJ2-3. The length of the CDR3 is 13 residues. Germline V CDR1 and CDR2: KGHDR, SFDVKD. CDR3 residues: CATSDETPGTQYF.

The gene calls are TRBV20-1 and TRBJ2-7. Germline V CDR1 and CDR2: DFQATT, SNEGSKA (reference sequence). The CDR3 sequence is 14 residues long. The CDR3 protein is CSAKRSINSYEQYF.

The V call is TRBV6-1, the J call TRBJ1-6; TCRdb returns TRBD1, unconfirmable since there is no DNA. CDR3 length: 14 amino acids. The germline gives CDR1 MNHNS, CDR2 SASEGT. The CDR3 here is CASSDGTRNSPLHF.

The CDR3: CSAIAGGQGEQFF. The chain combines TRBV20-1 with TRBJ2-1; TCRdb calls TRBD2, which cannot be checked without DNA. The germline gives CDR1 DFQATT, CDR2 SNEGSKA (reference sequence). There are 13 residues in the CDR3.

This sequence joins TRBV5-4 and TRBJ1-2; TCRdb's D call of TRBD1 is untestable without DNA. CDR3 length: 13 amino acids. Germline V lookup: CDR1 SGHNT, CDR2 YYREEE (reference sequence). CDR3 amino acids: CASSPDRVDGYTF. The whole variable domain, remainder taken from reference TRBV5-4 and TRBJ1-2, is ETGVTQSPTHLIKTRGQQVTLRCSSQSGHNTVSWYQQALGQGPQFIFQYYREEENGRGNFPPRFSGLQFPNYSSELNVNALELDDSALYLCASSPDRVDGYTFGSGTRLTVV.

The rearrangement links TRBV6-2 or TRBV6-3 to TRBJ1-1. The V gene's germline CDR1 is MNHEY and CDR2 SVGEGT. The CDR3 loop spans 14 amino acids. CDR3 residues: CASSYSGDATEAFF.

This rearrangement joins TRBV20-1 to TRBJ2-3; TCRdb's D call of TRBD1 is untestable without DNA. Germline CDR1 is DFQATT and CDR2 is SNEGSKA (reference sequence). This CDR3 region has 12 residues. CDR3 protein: CSATDPPDTQYF.

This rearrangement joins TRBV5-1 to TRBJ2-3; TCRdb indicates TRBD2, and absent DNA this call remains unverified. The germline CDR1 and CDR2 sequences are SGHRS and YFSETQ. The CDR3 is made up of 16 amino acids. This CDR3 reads CASSLVASGSGDTQYF.

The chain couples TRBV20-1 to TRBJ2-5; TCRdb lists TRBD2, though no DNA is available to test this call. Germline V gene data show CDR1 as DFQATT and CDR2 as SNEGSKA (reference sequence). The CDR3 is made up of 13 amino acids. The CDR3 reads CSELAGVRETQYF.

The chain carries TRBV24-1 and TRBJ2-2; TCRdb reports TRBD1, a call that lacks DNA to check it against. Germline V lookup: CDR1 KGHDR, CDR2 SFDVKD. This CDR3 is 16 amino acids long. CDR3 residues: CATSDPGTENTGELFF.

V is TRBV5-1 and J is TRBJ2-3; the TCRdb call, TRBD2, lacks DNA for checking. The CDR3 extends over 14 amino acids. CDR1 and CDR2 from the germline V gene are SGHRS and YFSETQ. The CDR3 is CASVRGTSTDTQYF.

The CDR3 reads CASSSRGLGTDTQYF. V and J are TRBV12-3 or TRBV12-4 and TRBJ2-3; the TCRdb D gene call, TRBD1, has no DNA to confirm it. There are 15 residues in the CDR3.

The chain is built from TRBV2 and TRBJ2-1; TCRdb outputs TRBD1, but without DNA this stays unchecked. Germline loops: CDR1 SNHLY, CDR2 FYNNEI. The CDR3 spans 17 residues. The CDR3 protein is CASSTRTGSSSYNEQFF.

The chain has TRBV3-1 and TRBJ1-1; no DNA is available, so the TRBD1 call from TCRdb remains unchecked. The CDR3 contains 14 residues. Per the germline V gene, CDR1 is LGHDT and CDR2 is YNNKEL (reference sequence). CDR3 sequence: CASSSGQGFTEAFF.

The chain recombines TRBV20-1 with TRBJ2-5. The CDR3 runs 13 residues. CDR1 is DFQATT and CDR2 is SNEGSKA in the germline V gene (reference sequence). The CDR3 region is CSASKGVQETQYF.

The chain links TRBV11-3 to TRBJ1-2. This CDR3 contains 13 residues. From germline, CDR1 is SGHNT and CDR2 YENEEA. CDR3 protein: CASSLTGYRDYTF.

CDR3 protein: CASSYSSRANTEAFF. This chain links TRBV6-5 with TRBJ1-1; the D call from TCRdb, TRBD1, cannot be confirmed without DNA. The CDR3 extends over 15 amino acids. The germline V gene has CDR1 MNHEY and CDR2 SVGAGI.

The CDR3: CSAGSVDEQFF. The V call is TRBV20-1, the J call TRBJ2-1. Germline loops: CDR1 DFQATT, CDR2 SNEGSKA (reference sequence). The CDR3 is 11 residues long.

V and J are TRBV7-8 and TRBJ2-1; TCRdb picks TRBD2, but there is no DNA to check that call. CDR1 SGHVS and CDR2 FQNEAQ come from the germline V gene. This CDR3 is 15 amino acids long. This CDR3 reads CASSFPRVLYNEQFF.

The chain's CDR3 is CASSFVRQSETQYF. The chain recombines TRBV28 with TRBJ2-5. From germline, CDR1 is MDHEN and CDR2 SYDVKM. This CDR3 has 14 residues.

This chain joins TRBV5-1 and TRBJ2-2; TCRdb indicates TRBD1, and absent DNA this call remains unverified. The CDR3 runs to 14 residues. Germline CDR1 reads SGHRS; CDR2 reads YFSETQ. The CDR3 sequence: CASRGTKETGELFF. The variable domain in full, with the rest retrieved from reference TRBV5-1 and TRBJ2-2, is KAGVTQTPRYLIKTRGQQVTLSCSPISGHRSVSWYQQTPGQGLQFLFEYFSETQRNKGNFPGRFSGRQFSNSRSEMNVSTLELGDSALYLCASRGTKETGELFFGEGSRLTVL.

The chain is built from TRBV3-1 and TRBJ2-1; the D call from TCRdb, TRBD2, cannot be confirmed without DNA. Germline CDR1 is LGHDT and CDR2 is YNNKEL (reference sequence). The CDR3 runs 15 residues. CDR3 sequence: CASSHSGRALHEQFF.